Below, 22 T cell receptor beta chains from the same sample are listed, as sequenced in a study of blood T cell repertoires in COVID-19. TCRdb keeps only in-frame clones here, not all; method: immunoSEQ multiplex PCR. Of 200,000 or so clones in the sample, roughly 80% were seen once. The sequenced sample consisted of peripheral blood. These TCRs come from a man in his 60s with active or convalescent COVID-19.

The rearrangement uses TRBV2 and TRBJ2-1; the D gene is possibly TRBD2 (6 bases). Trimming pared 5 bases from V and 0 bases from J, leaving 11 bases between. CDR1 is SNHLY, CDR2 FYNNEI, per germline. The CDR3 consists of 15 residues. The CDR3 DNA follows: TGTGCCAGCAGTCAGACTAGTCCCTCCTACAATGAGCAGTTCTTC. This codes for CASSQTSPSYNEQFF.

This clone was seen just once. The chain recombines TRBV27 with TRBJ1-5, with 7 bases matching TRBD1. This CDR3 is built from 15 residues. Germline CDR1 reads MNHEY; CDR2 reads SMNVEV (reference sequence). V was pared by 6 bases and J by 8 bases, with 13 bases of the junction left unmatched. The CDR3 loop reads CASSPDRSTGKPQHF. The CDR3 region has the DNA TGTGCCAGCAGCCCGGACAGGTCGACCGGTAAGCCCCAGCATTTT.

V is TRBV7-2 and J is TRBJ1-1; perhaps TRBD1 as D (5 bases). The CDR3 has 14 amino acids. Deletions cut 2 bases from V and 6 bases from J, with 13 bases between. Germline V lookup: CDR1 SGHTA, CDR2 FQGNSA. The CDR3 region is CASSLYRGDAEAFF. The CDR3 DNA is TGTGCCAGCAGCTTATACCGCGGGGACGCTGAAGCTTTCTTT.

V usage is TRBV3-1 (or the pseudogene TRBV3-2) and J usage is TRBJ2-2; no reliable D call. The CDR3 covers 13 residues. The ends were cut back, 0 bases at V and 7 bases at J, with 6 bases in the middle. The germline V gene has CDR1 LGHDT and CDR2 YNNKEL (reference sequence). CDR3 in DNA: TGTGCCAGCAGCCAAGATAGGAGCGGGGAGCTGTTTTTT. Translating it yields CASSQDRSGELFF.

This chain connects TRBV7-9 to TRBJ2-5, with D unresolved. Trimming stripped 2 bases from V and 2 bases from J, with 9 bases between. There are 14 residues in the CDR3. Germline CDR1 SEHNR, CDR2 FQNEAQ (reference sequence). The CDR3 nucleotides read TGTGCCAGCAGCTTAAAATCTTTACAAGAGACCCAGTACTTC. The encoded protein is CASSLKSLQETQYF. Filled out from reference TRBV7-9 and TRBJ2-5, the complete variable domain reads DTGVSQNPRHKITKRGQNVTFRCDPISEHNRLYWYRQTLGQGPEFLTYFQNEAQLEKSRLLSDRFSAERPKGSFSTLEIQRTEQGDSAMYLCASSLKSLQETQYFGPGTRLLVL.

The chain has TRBV5-4 and TRBJ1-1; no reliable D call. Germline CDR1 and CDR2: SGHNT and YYREEE (reference sequence). Trimming shortened V by 0 bases and J by 0 bases, and 9 bases separated the two germline ends. There are 15 residues in the CDR3. The CDR3 spells CASSLAGDLNTEAFF. The DNA for the CDR3 is TGTGCCAGCAGCTTGGCTGGAGACTTGAACACTGAAGCTTTCTTT.

The genes are TRBV11-2 and TRBJ1-2, with a possible D match to TRBD1 (5 bases). The V end was cut by 5 bases, the J end by 1 base, with 11 bases between. CDR1 is SGHAT and CDR2 is FQNNGV in the germline V gene. The CDR3 is 14 amino acids. The CDR3 DNA reads as TGTGCCAGCAGCCCCCCCGGGGGTAACTATGGCTACACCTTC. It codes for CASSPPGGNYGYTF.

V gene TRBV2 combines with J gene TRBJ1-5; 8 nucleotides match TRBD1. This CDR3 region has 15 residues. Trimming took 6 bases from V and 8 from J; bases not matched to a gene: 12. Germline V gene data show CDR1 as SNHLY and CDR2 as FYNNEI. The CDR3 sequence is CASRSRDRGGEPQHF. The CDR3 DNA follows: TGTGCCAGCAGGAGCCGAGACAGGGGCGGAGAGCCCCAGCATTTT.

Here the CDR3 reads CASSHLRPEGYNEQFF. CDR3 nucleotides: TGCGCCAGCAGCCACCTAAGACCCGAGGGATACAATGAGCAGTTCTTC. The chain employs TRBV4-3 and TRBJ2-1; tentatively, D is TRBD2 (5 bases). V shed 3 bases and J shed 4 bases, with 16 bases lying between them. The CDR3 loop spans 16 amino acids. The germline V gene has CDR1 LGHNA and CDR2 YSLEER.

The chain combines TRBV19 with TRBJ1-2; D might be TRBD1 (5 bases). The CDR3 is 12 amino acids. V lost 7 bases and J lost 2, with 8 bases in between. CDR1 is LNHDA, CDR2 SQIVND, per germline (reference sequence). The CDR3 spells CASKAGNYGYTF. CDR3 sequence (DNA): TGTGCCAGTAAGGCAGGGAACTATGGCTACACCTTC. The full variable domain, rest sourced from reference TRBV19 and TRBJ1-2, is DGGITQSPKYLFRKEGQNVTLSCEQNLNHDAMYWYRQDPGQGLRLIYYSQIVNDFQKGDIAEGYSVSREKKESFPLTVTSAQKNPTAFYLCASKAGNYGYTFGSGTRLTVV.

V and J are TRBV29-1 and TRBJ1-1; D may be TRBD1 (5 bases). The CDR3 totals 13 residues. Trimming removed 7 bases from V and 7 bases from J, with 19 bases in between. The germline V gene has CDR1 SQVTM and CDR2 ANQGSEA. CDR3 in amino acids: CSALYAGLNEAFF. For the CDR3, the DNA is TGCAGCGCCCTATACGCAGGGCTGAATGAAGCTTTCTTT.

The CDR3 DNA sequence: TGTGCCAGCTCACCACCACTCGGGACAGGGGGCGAAAAACTGTTTTTT. Amino acid sequence: CASSPPLGTGGEKLFF. The chain carries TRBV18 and TRBJ1-4; 12 nucleotides line up with TRBD1. Trimming at V came to 0 bases and at J to 8 bases, leaving 4 bases not matched to a gene. Germline V gene sequence: CDR1 KGHSH, CDR2 LQKENI. The CDR3 extends over 16 amino acids.

V gene TRBV6-2 or TRBV6-3 combines with J gene TRBJ2-7, with no clear D. CDR3 length: 15 residues. The ends were cut back, 3 bases at V and 0 bases at J, with 12 bases in the middle. From germline, CDR1 is MNHEY and CDR2 SVGEGT. CDR3 sequence: CASSYGVGSSYEQYF. DNA for the CDR3: TGTGCCAGCAGTTATGGTGTGGGCTCCTCCTACGAGCAGTACTTC.

The V call is TRBV12-3 or TRBV12-4, the J call TRBJ1-2; 8 nucleotides align to TRBD1. The CDR3 spans 13 residues. The V gene end was trimmed by 6 bases and the J gene end by 5 bases; junction bases not matched to a gene: 5. The CDR3 is CASRGQVGYGYTF. CDR3 sequence (DNA): TGTGCCAGCAGGGGACAGGTGGGGTATGGCTACACCTTC.

This clone came up many times. The V gene is TRBV9, the J gene TRBJ1-1; D call uncertain. CDR3 length equals 14 residues. Trimming removed 0 bases from V and 7 bases from J, with 13 bases in between. Per germline, CDR1 SGDLS and CDR2 YYNGEE. CDR3 protein: CASSVGQEVNEAFF. DNA of the CDR3: TGTGCCAGCAGCGTAGGGCAGGAGGTTAATGAAGCTTTCTTT.

Comments on this clone: The sample carries other DNA sequences with the same CDR3. The gene calls are TRBV11-2 and TRBJ2-3; TRBD2 agrees at 9 bases. After removal of 1 base from V and 3 bases from J, the junction contained 5 bases not matched to a gene. CDR3 length: 16 residues. Looked up from germline, CDR1 is SGHAT and CDR2 is FQNNGV. The CDR3 protein is CASSLGGRAVTDTQYF. CDR3 bases: TGTGCCAGCAGCTTAGGCGGGAGGGCCGTGACAGATACGCAGTATTTT. Based on the CDR3 plus reference TRBV11-2 and TRBJ2-3, the full variable domain is EAGVAQSPRYKIIEKRQSVAFWCNPISGHATLYWYQQILGQGPKLLIQFQNNGVVDDSQLPKDRFSAERLKGVDSTLKIQPAKLEDSAVYLCASSLGGRAVTDTQYFGPGTRLTVL.

This rearrangement joins TRBV10-3 to TRBJ2-7, with a tentative D call TRBD1 (5 bases). This CDR3 spans 11 amino acids. V was pared by 4 bases and J by 5 bases, with 6 bases between. Germline loops: CDR1 ENHRY, CDR2 SYGVKD. CDR3 sequence: CAISGGHEQYF. CDR3 coding DNA: TGTGCCATCAGTGGGGGCCACGAGCAGTACTTC.

The chain uses TRBV5-1 and TRBJ2-5; TRBD1 matches at 7 bases. The CDR3 sequence is 15 residues long. Trimming cost V 0 bases and J 5 bases; bases outside gene matches: 7. Germline assignment: CDR1 SGHRS and CDR2 YFSETQ. The CDR3 spells CASSLEVATGETQYF. CDR3 DNA: TGCGCCAGCAGCTTGGAGGTAGCGACAGGGGAGACCCAGTACTTC.

This clone was recorded a few times. The CDR3 DNA reads TGTGCCAGCAGTTTATCAGAGGGGGAACTCTATGGCTACACCTTC. Its protein product is CASSLSEGELYGYTF. J is TRBJ1-2 and V is TRBV27; possibly TRBD1 for D (6 bases). Germline assignment: CDR1 MNHEY and CDR2 SMNVEV (reference sequence). V was shortened by 0 bases and J by 4 bases, with 12 bases between the two germline ends. This CDR3 has 15 residues.

V is TRBV5-1 and J is TRBJ1-6, with D tentatively TRBD1 (6 bases). Germline CDR1 is SGHRS and CDR2 is YFSETQ. This CDR3 has 16 residues. V lost 4 bases and J 10 bases, leaving 21 bases between the germline ends. The CDR3 coding sequence is TGCGCCAGCAGCACCCGACAGGAATCTGAAACGTCACCCCTCCACTTT. As protein: CASSTRQESETSPLHF.

J is TRBJ2-5 and V is TRBV5-6; D may be TRBD2 (6 bases). The V end lost 3 bases, the J end lost 1 base, and 10 bases lay between the germline ends. The CDR3 covers 14 residues. CDR1 is SGHDT and CDR2 is YYEEEE in the germline V gene. CDR3 protein: CASSYGTVQETQYF. DNA for the CDR3: TGTGCCAGCAGCTATGGGACTGTCCAAGAGACCCAGTACTTC.

This clone was seen once. CDR3 DNA sequence: TGTGCCAGCAGGCCGCGAGCACAGGGCAGCAACCGATTGAACACTGAAGCTTTCTTT. Translated, it gives CASRPRAQGSNRLNTEAFF. The rearrangement uses TRBV28 and TRBJ1-1; TRBD1 might be the D (6 bases). Germline V gene data show CDR1 as MDHEN and CDR2 as SYDVKM. V lost 6 bases and J lost 0, with 26 bases in between. The CDR3 length is 19 residues.